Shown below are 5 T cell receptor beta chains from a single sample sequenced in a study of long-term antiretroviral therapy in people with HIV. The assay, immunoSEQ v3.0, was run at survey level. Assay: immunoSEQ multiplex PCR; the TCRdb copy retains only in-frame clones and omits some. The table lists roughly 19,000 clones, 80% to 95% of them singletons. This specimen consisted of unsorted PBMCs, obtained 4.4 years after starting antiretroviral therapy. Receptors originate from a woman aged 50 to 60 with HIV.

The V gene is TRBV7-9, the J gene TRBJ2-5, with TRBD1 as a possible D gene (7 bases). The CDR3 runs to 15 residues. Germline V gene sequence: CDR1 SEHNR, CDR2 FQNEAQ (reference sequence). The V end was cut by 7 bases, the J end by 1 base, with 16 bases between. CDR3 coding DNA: TGTGCCAGCACCCGAGGAGGGGGCGCCCAAGAGACCCAGTACTTC. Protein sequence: CASTRGGGAQETQYF. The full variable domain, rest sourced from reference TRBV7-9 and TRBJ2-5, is DTGVSQNPRHKITKRGQNVTFRCDPISEHNRLYWYRQTLGQGPEFLTYFQNEAQLEKSRLLSDRFSAERPKGSFSTLEIQRTEQGDSAMYLCASTRGGGAQETQYFGPGTRLLVL.

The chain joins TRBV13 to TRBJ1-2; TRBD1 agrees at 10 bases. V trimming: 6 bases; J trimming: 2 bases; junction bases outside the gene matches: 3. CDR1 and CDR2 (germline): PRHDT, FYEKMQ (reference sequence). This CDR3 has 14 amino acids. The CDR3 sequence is CASRPGQGNYGYTF. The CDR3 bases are TGTGCCAGCAGGCCGGGACAGGGGAACTATGGCTACACCTTC.

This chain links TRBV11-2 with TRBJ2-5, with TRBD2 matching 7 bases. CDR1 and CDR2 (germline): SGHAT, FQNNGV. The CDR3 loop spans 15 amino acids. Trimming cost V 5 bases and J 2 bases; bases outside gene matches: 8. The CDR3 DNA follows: TGTGCCAGCAGCGATATAGCGGGTGAACAAGAGACCCAGTACTTC. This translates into CASSDIAGEQETQYF.

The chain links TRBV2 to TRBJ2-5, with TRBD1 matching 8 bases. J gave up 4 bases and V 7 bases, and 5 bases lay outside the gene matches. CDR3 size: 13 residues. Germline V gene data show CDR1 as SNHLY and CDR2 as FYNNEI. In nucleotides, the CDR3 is TGTGCCAGCAACCCGGGACAGGCAGAGACCCAGTACTTC. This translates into CASNPGQAETQYF.

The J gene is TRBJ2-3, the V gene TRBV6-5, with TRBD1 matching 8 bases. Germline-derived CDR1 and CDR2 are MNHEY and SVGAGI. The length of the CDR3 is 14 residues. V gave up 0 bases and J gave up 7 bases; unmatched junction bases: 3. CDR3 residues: CASSYSDRENTQYF. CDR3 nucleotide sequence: TGTGCCAGCAGTTACTCGGACAGGGAGAATACGCAGTATTTT.